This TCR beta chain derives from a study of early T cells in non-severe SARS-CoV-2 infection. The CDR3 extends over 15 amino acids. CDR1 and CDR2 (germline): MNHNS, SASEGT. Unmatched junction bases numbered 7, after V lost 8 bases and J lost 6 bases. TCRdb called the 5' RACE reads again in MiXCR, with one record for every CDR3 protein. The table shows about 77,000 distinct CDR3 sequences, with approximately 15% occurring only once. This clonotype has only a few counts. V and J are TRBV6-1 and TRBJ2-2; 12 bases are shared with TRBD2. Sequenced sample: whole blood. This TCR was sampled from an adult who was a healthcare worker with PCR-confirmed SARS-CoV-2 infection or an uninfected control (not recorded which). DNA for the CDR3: TGTGCCAGCTGGAGACTAGCGGGAGCGGCCGGGGAGCTGTTTTTT. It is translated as CASWRLAGAAGELFF.